Below are 31 T cell receptor beta chains sequenced from a single sample in a study of breast tumors, draining lymph nodes, adjacent tissues (dated by TCRdb to 2016 to 2017). The method behind the library was multiplex PCR. Reads for this sample came from an Illumina HiSeq 2000. TCRdb trimmed public reads at Q25 via fastp, called clones via MiXCR and kept in-frame beta chains. Each CDR3 protein appears once, grouped with its most common genes and DNA. For this sample the table gives around 130,000 distinct CDR3 sequences, of which 21% were detected only once. The leading ten clones occupy about 2.2% of the sample. The axillary draining lymph nodes of breast cancer patients were the source of the lymph node samples. The specimen was axillary lymph node tissue. The receptors here all came from a female donor with breast cancer. Some clones in this sample may be carry-over from other donors' samples.

The chain employs TRBV6-5 and TRBJ2-2; D is ambiguous. Germline values: CDR1 MNHEY, CDR2 SVGAGI. Trimming took off 6 bases at V and 5 bases at J, with 10 bases between the two ends. The CDR3 totals 13 residues. CDR3 residues: CASRPQETGELFF. CDR3 DNA: TGTGCCAGCAGGCCCCAGGAGACCGGGGAGCTGTTTTTT.

This clonotype was seen many times. The V call is TRBV2, the J call TRBJ2-3, with TRBD2 matching 9 bases. The germline V gene has CDR1 SNHLY and CDR2 FYNNEI. There are 15 residues in the CDR3. The V segment lost 6 bases and the J segment 5 bases; nucleotides outside the gene matches: 9. CDR3 sequence reads: CASSAPAGGGDTQYF. CDR3 nucleotides: TGTGCCAGCAGCGCTCCGGCGGGAGGGGGAGATACGCAGTATTTT.

This clonotype was counted at least ten times. V usage is TRBV6-2 or TRBV6-3 and J usage is TRBJ2-7, with 8 positions matching TRBD2. The CDR3 extends over 15 amino acids. Germline CDR1 MNHEY, CDR2 SVGEGT. Trimming removed 5 bases from V and 0 bases from J; junction bases left unmatched: 6. In DNA form, the CDR3 reads TGTGCCAGCAGTCGGGGGGGAGGGGCCTCCTACGAGCAGTACTTC. Translating gives CASSRGGGASYEQYF.

This clonotype was recorded many times. The chain recombines TRBV30 with TRBJ2-7; D unclear. The CDR3 extends over 14 amino acids. The V end lost 0 bases, the J end lost 5 bases, and 14 bases lay between the germline ends. Germline CDR1 GTSNPN, CDR2 SVGIG (reference sequence). CDR3 residues: CAWSVPEMPDEQYF. The CDR3 nucleotides read TGTGCCTGGAGTGTACCCGAAATGCCCGACGAGCAGTACTTC.

About this clonotype: Possible read error: a much larger clone is one base away. The chain employs TRBV10-1 and TRBJ2-6, with TRBD1 matching 8 bases. CDR1 is WNHNN and CDR2 is SYGVQD in the germline V gene (reference sequence). This CDR3 comprises 15 residues. CDR3 bases: TGCGCCAGCAGTTCCCAGGGGGCCGGGGCCAACGCCCTGACTTTC. Its translation is CASSSQGAGANALTF.

This clonotype was recorded at least ten times. The CDR3 loop reads CASSSLQGRNPYEQYF. The CDR3 DNA follows: TGTGCCAGCAGTTCGCTCCAAGGGCGGAACCCTTACGAGCAGTACTTC. This chain joins TRBV28 and TRBJ2-7; D unclear. Germline V gene lookup returns CDR1 MDHEN and CDR2 SYDVKM. CDR3 length: 16 amino acids. The germline V and J ends were trimmed by 4 bases and 4 bases, with 20 bases remaining between them.

In the case of this clonotype: This may stem from a read error, because a much larger clone lies one nucleotide away. The chain couples TRBV20-1 to TRBJ2-2; D is unclear. Germline CDR1 is DFQATT and CDR2 is SNEGSKA (reference sequence). V lost 5 bases to trimming and J lost 2 bases, with 18 bases between them. CDR3 size: 16 residues. In DNA form, the CDR3 reads TGCAGTGCTGGCCTGGCTGGACCGAAAAACACCGGGGAGCTGTTTTTT. Amino acids: CSAGLAGPKNTGELFF.

This clonotype was seen ten or more times. This chain's CDR3 is CASSPVAGTGANEQFF. CDR3 in DNA: TGTGCCAGCAGCCCCGTAGCGGGAACTGGTGCGAATGAGCAGTTCTTC. The chain is built from TRBV3-1 and TRBJ2-1; 8 positions match TRBD2. The ends lost 4 bases at V and 7 bases at J; junction bases unmatched: 12. CDR1 LGHDT and CDR2 YNNKEL come from the germline V gene (reference sequence). CDR3 length: 16 residues.

This clonotype was seen at least ten times. The chain has TRBV10-3 and TRBJ1-2; D gene uncertain. The V gene's germline CDR1 is ENHRY and CDR2 SYGVKD. Trimming took off 3 bases at V and 4 bases at J, with 15 bases between the two ends. The CDR3 consists of 15 residues. The CDR3 DNA is TGTGCCATCAGTGATTCTCCGGAAGCATTCTATGGCTACACCTTC. Protein product: CAISDSPEAFYGYTF.

This clonotype has ten or more counts. The chain is built from TRBV29-1 and TRBJ2-6, with no clear D. The CDR3 has 15 amino acids. With 7 bases removed from V and 0 bases from J, the gap between germline ends came to 13 bases. Per the germline V gene, CDR1 is SQVTM and CDR2 is ANQGSEA. The CDR3 reads CSGVGRSSGANVLTF. Here the CDR3 DNA reads TGCAGCGGGGTGGGTAGAAGCTCTGGGGCCAACGTCCTGACTTTC.

A note on this clonotype: No conserved phenylalanine or tryptophan is present at the end of the CDR3, so a read error is the likely explanation. The gene calls are TRBV6-5 and TRBJ2-1; a weak D match, TRBD1 (6 bases). The V gene lost 5 bases and the J gene lost 13 bases, with 15 bases spanning the gap. Germline CDR1 and CDR2: MNHEY and SVGAGI. CDR3 length equals 12 residues. CDR3 bases: TGTGCCAGCAGTCCCCAAGGGGGAAGACAGTTCTCC. Protein sequence: CASSPQGGRQFS.

This clonotype was detected ten times or more. The chain is built from TRBV6-1 and TRBJ2-5, with 10 bases identical to TRBD2. The CDR3 runs 16 residues. J was trimmed by 2 bases and V by 3 bases; bases with no gene match: 6. Germline CDR1 and CDR2: MNHNS and SASEGT. CDR3 nucleotides: TGTGCCAGCAGTGAGTCTAAGACTAGCGGGCAAGAGACCCAGTACTTC. This encodes CASSESKTSGQETQYF.

A note on this clonotype: This clone may be a read error of a much larger clone one base away. The V call is TRBV5-4, the J call TRBJ2-7, with D unresolved. Germline lookup yields CDR1 SGHNT and CDR2 YYREEE (reference sequence). Deletions cut 2 bases from V and 2 bases from J, with 11 bases between. The CDR3 runs 14 residues. CDR3: CASSFFGVAYEQYF. CDR3 sequence (DNA): TGTGCCAGCAGCTTTTTCGGCGTTGCCTACGAGCAGTACTTC.

The table lists this clonotype with many counts. This sequence joins TRBV20-1 and TRBJ2-7; 11 nucleotides match TRBD2. The CDR3 runs 15 residues. Trimming took 0 bases from V and 2 from J; bases not matched to a gene: 3. Germline loops: CDR1 DFQATT, CDR2 SNEGSKA (reference sequence). The CDR3 reads CSAREPLAGAYEQYF. CDR3 nucleotide sequence: TGCAGTGCTAGAGAACCACTAGCGGGAGCCTACGAGCAGTACTTC.

Points on this clonotype: This may be a read error, as it is one base from a much larger clone. This chain joins TRBV20-1 and TRBJ2-1, with 11 bases matching TRBD2. V trimming: 0 bases; J trimming: 0 bases; junction bases outside the gene matches: 13. The CDR3 extends over 20 amino acids. Germline V gene data show CDR1 as DFQATT and CDR2 as SNEGSKA (reference sequence). The CDR3 protein is CSAREPGTSGPSGSYNEQFF. The CDR3 DNA is TGCAGTGCTAGAGAACCCGGGACTAGCGGACCCAGCGGCTCCTACAATGAGCAGTTCTTC.

This clonotype was observed once. A much larger clone sits a single nucleotide away, making a read error possible. The V gene is TRBV2, the J gene TRBJ2-1; the D gene is possibly TRBD2 (5 bases). The germline V and J ends were trimmed by 3 bases and 11 bases, with 14 bases remaining between them. Germline-derived CDR1 and CDR2 are SNHLY and FYNNEI. The CDR3 totals 13 residues. The CDR3 nucleotides are TGTGCCAGCAGTGAGGAACGGGATGGTAAGCAGTTCTTC. Protein sequence: CASSEERDGKQFF. The full variable domain, its missing parts supplied by reference TRBV2 and TRBJ2-1, is EPEVTQTPSHQVTQMGQEVILRCVPISNHLYFYWYRQILGQKVEFLVSFYNNEISEKSEIFDDQFSVERPDGSNFTLKIRSTKLEDSAMYFCASSEERDGKQFFGPGTRLTVL.

This clonotype occurred a few times. The rearrangement joins TRBV6-5 to TRBJ2-5, with D possibly TRBD1 on 5 matching bases. CDR3 length: 15 residues. V dropped 7 bases and J dropped 3 bases, with 18 bases sitting between them. Looked up from germline, CDR1 is MNHEY and CDR2 is SVGAGI. The chain's CDR3 is CASTITRAGKETQYF. The CDR3 bases are TGTGCCAGCACTATTACTCGTGCAGGGAAAGAGACCCAGTACTTC.

This clonotype was detected many times. The rearrangement joins TRBV6-1 to TRBJ1-5, with D uncertain. Germline values: CDR1 MNHNS, CDR2 SASEGT. Trimming took 4 bases from V and 1 from J, leaving 11 bases between them. The CDR3 loop spans 15 amino acids. The CDR3 nucleotides are TGTGCCAGCAGTGGGCAACAAGGGAGCAATCAGCCCCAGCATTTT. This codes for CASSGQQGSNQPQHF.

In this sample, this clonotype turned up many times. The chain recombines TRBV5-5 with TRBJ1-2; 8 bases map to TRBD1. The V gene end was trimmed by 3 bases and the J gene end by 5 bases; junction bases not matched to a gene: 15. Germline assignment: CDR1 SGHKS and CDR2 YYEKEE (reference sequence). The CDR3 covers 17 residues. The chain's CDR3 is CASSWGGQGRSEYGYTF. For the CDR3, the DNA is TGTGCCAGCAGCTGGGGCGGACAGGGAAGATCAGAGTATGGCTACACCTTC.

This clonotype was detected ten times or more. The V call is TRBV24-1, the J call TRBJ2-3, with 13 bases aligning to TRBD2. Germline CDR1 KGHDR, CDR2 SFDVKD. J gave up 5 bases and V 2 bases, and 9 bases lay outside the gene matches. The CDR3 runs to 18 residues. The CDR3 bases are TGTGCCACCAGTGATTCCCTCGGGACTAGCGGGAATCGAGATACGCAGTATTTT. Protein product: CATSDSLGTSGNRDTQYF.

Comments on this clonotype: This clone may be a read error of a much larger clone one base away. This chain uses TRBV19 with TRBJ2-1, with 7 bases aligning to TRBD1. From germline, CDR1 is LNHDA and CDR2 SQIVND (reference sequence). V dropped 7 bases and J dropped 8; count of bases not matched to a gene: 14. The CDR3 loop spans 15 amino acids. The CDR3 sequence is CASTTLGTVRDEQFF. The CDR3 DNA is TGTGCCAGTACCACACTCGGGACAGTCCGTGATGAGCAGTTCTTC. The entire variable domain, with the rest obtained from reference TRBV19 and TRBJ2-1, is as follows: DGGITQSPKYLFRKEGQNVTLSCEQNLNHDAMYWYRQDPGQGLRLIYYSQIVNDFQKGDIAEGYSVSREKKESFPLTVTSAQKNPTAFYLCASTTLGTVRDEQFFGPGTRLTVL.

This clonotype has at least ten counts. CDR3 sequence: CASSSSGRGRVGQFF. The CDR3 coding sequence is TGTGCCAGCAGTTCTAGCGGGAGAGGTAGGGTTGGGCAGTTCTTC. The chain combines TRBV28 with TRBJ2-1; 10 bases map to TRBD2. Germline CDR1 is MDHEN and CDR2 is SYDVKM. The trim removed 4 bases at V and 12 bases at J, leaving 12 bases unmatched. This CDR3 is 15 amino acids long. Drawing the rest from reference TRBV28 and TRBJ2-1, the complete variable domain is DVKVTQSSRYLVKRTGEKVFLECVQDMDHENMFWYRQDPGLGLRLIYFSYDVKMKEKGDIPEGYSVSREKKERFSLILESASTNQTSMYLCASSSSGRGRVGQFFGPGTRLTVL.

This clonotype showed up many times. The chain combines TRBV2 with TRBJ2-1; no clear D gene. Deletions cut 6 bases from V and 4 bases from J, with 13 bases between. This CDR3 is built from 14 residues. The germline V gene encodes CDR1 SNHLY and CDR2 FYNNEI. This CDR3 reads CASRRAGEYNEQFF. In nucleotides, the CDR3 is TGTGCCAGCAGGAGAGCAGGAGAATACAATGAGCAGTTCTTC.

The sample holds many counts of this clonotype. The rearrangement joins TRBV2 to TRBJ2-1; no definite D call. V was clipped by 6 bases and J by 12 bases, with 18 bases between them. The CDR3 extends over 13 amino acids. Germline V gives CDR1 SNHLY, CDR2 FYNNEI. The CDR3 bases are TGTGCCAGCAGGGATATCCGTTTAGATTGGCAGTTCTTC. As protein: CASRDIRLDWQFF.

Remarks on this clonotype: The CDR3 end shows no conserved phenylalanine or tryptophan, and so a read error is likely. The chain is built from TRBV19 and TRBJ1-4; D unclear. V gave up 5 bases and J gave up 0 bases, with 10 bases separating them. Germline lookup yields CDR1 LNHDA and CDR2 SQIVND (reference sequence). CDR3 size: 15 residues. CDR3 protein: CASSLRRATNEKLFL. In DNA form, the CDR3 reads TGTGCCAGTAGTTTACGGAGGGCAACTAATGAAAAACTGTTTCTT.

In its sample, this clonotype was seen many times. The chain combines TRBV6-5 with TRBJ2-5; D call uncertain. Germline CDR1 is MNHEY and CDR2 is SVGAGI. Trimming stripped 5 bases from V and 5 bases from J, with 9 bases between. This CDR3 contains 12 residues. In DNA form, the CDR3 reads TGTGCCAGCAGTGACCAAGGGGAGACCCAGTACTTC. Its protein product is CASSDQGETQYF.

The chain joins TRBV27 to TRBJ2-3, with TRBD1 identical over 7 bases. The CDR3 has 14 amino acids. The J segment lost 2 bases and the V segment lost 6 bases, leaving 5 bases of the junction unmatched. CDR1 is MNHEY and CDR2 is SMNVEV in the germline V gene (reference sequence). The CDR3 loop is CASRGDSYTDTQYF. CDR3 in DNA: TGTGCCAGCAGGGGGGACAGCTACACAGATACGCAGTATTTT.

The table lists this clonotype with many counts. As DNA, the CDR3 is TGCGCCAGCAGCTTAGGGGTGGGAGGGGGCTACAATGAGCAGTTCTTC. Translating gives CASSLGVGGGYNEQFF. V usage is TRBV5-1 and J usage is TRBJ2-1, with a possible D match to TRBD2 (7 bases). Between the trimmed V and J ends, which lost 2 bases and 3 bases, there was a span of 15 bases. CDR1 is SGHRS, CDR2 YFSETQ, per germline. This CDR3 contains 16 residues.

A note on this clonotype: The junction shows a germline mismatch at one end, possibly a read error. CDR3 nucleotide sequence: TGCGCCAGCAGCTTGGACCGTATAATTAACGAGACCCAATACTTC. As protein: CASSLDRIINETQYF. The J gene is TRBJ2-5, the V gene TRBV5-1; D call uncertain. The germline CDR1 and CDR2 sequences are SGHRS and YFSETQ. The CDR3 totals 15 residues.

About this clonotype: Just one base apart from a much larger clone, this may be a read error. The chain carries TRBV5-4 and TRBJ1-6; D is unclear. Trimming took 0 bases from V and 9 from J, leaving 16 bases between them. The CDR3 is made up of 16 amino acids. Germline CDR1 SGHNT, CDR2 YYREEE (reference sequence). The CDR3 region is CASSLGVPSPSSPLHF. The CDR3 DNA is TGTGCCAGCAGCTTGGGGGTCCCATCCCCCTCTTCACCCCTCCACTTT.

This clonotype has ten or more counts. J is TRBJ2-3 and V is TRBV3-1, with a possible D match to TRBD2 (6 bases). The CDR3 is 15 residues long. Germline V gene data show CDR1 as LGHDT and CDR2 as YNNKEL (reference sequence). V dropped 2 bases and J dropped 5 bases, with 14 bases sitting between them. The CDR3 bases are TGTGCCAGCAGCCAATTTAGCGGAGCCCAAGATACGCAGTATTTT. This codes for CASSQFSGAQDTQYF.